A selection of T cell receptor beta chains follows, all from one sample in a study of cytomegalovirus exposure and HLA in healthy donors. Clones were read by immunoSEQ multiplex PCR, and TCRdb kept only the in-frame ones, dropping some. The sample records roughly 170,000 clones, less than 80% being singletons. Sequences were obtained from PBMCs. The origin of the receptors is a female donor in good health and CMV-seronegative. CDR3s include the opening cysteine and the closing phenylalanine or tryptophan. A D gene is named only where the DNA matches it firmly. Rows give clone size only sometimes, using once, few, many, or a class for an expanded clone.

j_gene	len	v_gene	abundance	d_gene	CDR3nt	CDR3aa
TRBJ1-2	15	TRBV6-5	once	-	TGTGCCAGCAGTTACAGCGTCAGCTCTATGGGTGGCTACACCTTC	CASSYSVSSMGGYTF
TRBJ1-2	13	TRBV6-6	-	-	TGTGCCAGCACTCCAGACTTCAGGGCTGGCTACACCTTC	CASTPDFRAGYTF
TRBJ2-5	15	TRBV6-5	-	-	TGTGCCAGCAGCCCCCCGGGGAGGGGGGTAAAGACCCAGTACTTC	CASSPPGRGVKTQYF
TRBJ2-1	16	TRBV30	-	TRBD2	TGTGCCTGGAGTCCCTATCGACTAGCGGGGGCCAATGAGCAGTTCTTC	CAWSPYRLAGANEQFF
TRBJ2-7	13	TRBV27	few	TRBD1	TGTGCCAGCAGTCCGACAGGGGCCCACGAGCAGTACTTC	CASSPTGAHEQYF
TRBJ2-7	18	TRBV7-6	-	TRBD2	TGTGCCAGCAGCCTCCGGACTAGCGGGGGGGCCGGAGCCTACGAGCAGTACTTC	CASSLRTSGGAGAYEQYF
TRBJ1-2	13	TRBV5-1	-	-	TGCGCCAGCAGCTTGGAGGGGCTAGAGGACTACACCTTC	CASSLEGLEDYTF
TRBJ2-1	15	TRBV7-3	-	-	TGTGCCAGCAGCTTAATAGGCGGGGGCCCGGGTGAGCAGTTCTTC	CASSLIGGGPGEQFF
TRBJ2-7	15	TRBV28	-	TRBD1	TGTGCCAGCAGTCTGCCACAGGGGATGGGTAAAGAGCAGTACTTC	CASSLPQGMGKEQYF
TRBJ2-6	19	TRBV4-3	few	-	TGCGCCAGCAGCCAAGATGTATTTGTACAGAGAGCTGGGGCCAACGGCCTGACTTTC	CASSQDVFVQRAGANGLTF
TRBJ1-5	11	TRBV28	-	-	TGTGCCAGCAGCACTAATCAGCCCCAGCATTTT	CASSTNQPQHF
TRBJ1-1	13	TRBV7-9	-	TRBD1	TGTGCCAGCAGCTTGCTAGGGACAGTGGAAGCTTTCTTT	CASSLLGTVEAFF
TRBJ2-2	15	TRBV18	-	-	TGTGCCAGCTCACCGCCGGGGTCATACACCGGGGAGCTGTTTTTT	CASSPPGSYTGELFF
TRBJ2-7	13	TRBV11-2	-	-	TGTGCCAGCAGCTTAACACAGAGAAACGAGCAGTACTTC	CASSLTQRNEQYF
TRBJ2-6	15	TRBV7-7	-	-	TGTGCCAGCAGCCCGGACAGCTCTGGGGCCAACGGCCTGACTTTC	CASSPDSSGANGLTF
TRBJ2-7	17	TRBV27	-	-	TGTGCCAGTGGCTCGAGTGGATGGGGGGTTCGCGGTAGTGAGCAGTACTTC	CASGSSGWGVRGSEQYF
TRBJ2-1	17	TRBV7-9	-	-	TGTGCCAGCAGCTCCAAGCGAGGGGGTAGAGGATACAATGAGCAGTTCTTC	CASSSKRGGRGYNEQFF
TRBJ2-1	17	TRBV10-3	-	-	TGTGCCATCAGTGTAGGCGGGAGATCAGGGGCTACCGATGAGCAGTTCTTC	CAISVGGRSGATDEQFF
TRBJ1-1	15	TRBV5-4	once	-	TGTGCCAGCAGCCCCGCGCGGGGGGCCTACACTGAAGCTTTCTTT	CASSPARGAYTEAFF
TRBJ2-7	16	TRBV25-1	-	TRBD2	TGTGCCAGCAGTCTCGGGACTAGCGGGGTGACCTACGAGCAGTACTTC	CASSLGTSGVTYEQYF
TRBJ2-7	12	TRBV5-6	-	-	TGTGCCAGCAGTTCAGGGCGGAAGGAGCAGTACTTC	CASSSGRKEQYF
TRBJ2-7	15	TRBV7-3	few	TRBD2	TGTGCCAGCAGCCGGACGGGGGGTAGCTCCTACGAGCAGTACTTC	CASSRTGGSSYEQYF
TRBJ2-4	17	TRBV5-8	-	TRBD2	TGTGCCAGCAGCTTCCCCTCTAGCGGGAGGGCCCAAAACATTCAGTACTTC	CASSFPSSGRAQNIQYF
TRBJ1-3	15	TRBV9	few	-	TGTGCCAGCAGCGTAGGAACGGGCTCTGGAAACACCATATATTTT	CASSVGTGSGNTIYF
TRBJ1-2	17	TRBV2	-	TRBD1	TGTGCCAGCAGTGAATCGCGGACAGGCCCTATGGACTATGGCTACACCTTC	CASSESRTGPMDYGYTF
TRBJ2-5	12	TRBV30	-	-	TGTGCCTGGATAGGGGGTCAAGAGACCCAGTACTTC	CAWIGGQETQYF
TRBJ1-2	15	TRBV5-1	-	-	TGCGCCAGCAGGGTGGACAGCCTATCCCTCTATGGCTACACCTTC	CASRVDSLSLYGYTF
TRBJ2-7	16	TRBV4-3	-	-	TGCGCCAGCAGCCAAGACCCACAGGAGCCCCCCTACGAGCAGTACTTC	CASSQDPQEPPYEQYF
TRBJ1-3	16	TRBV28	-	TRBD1	TGTGCCAGCAGTTTCCAAAAGACAGGGGCTGGAAACACCATATATTTT	CASSFQKTGAGNTIYF
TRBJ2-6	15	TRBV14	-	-	TGTGCCAGCAGCGACCCCCGGGGGGGGGCCAACGTCCTGACTTTC	CASSDPRGGANVLTF
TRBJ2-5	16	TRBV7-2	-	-	TGTGCCAGCAGCTTAGCTGCTAGAACCTCCCAAGAGACCCAGTACTTC	CASSLAARTSQETQYF
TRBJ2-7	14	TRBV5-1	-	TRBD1	TGCGCCAGCAGCCCGGGACAGGGGTCCTTCGAGCAGTACTTC	CASSPGQGSFEQYF
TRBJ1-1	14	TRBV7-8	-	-	TGTGCCAGCAGCTATCTTCCAATCGGTACTGAAGCTTTCTTT	CASSYLPIGTEAFF
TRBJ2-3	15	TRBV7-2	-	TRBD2	TGTGCCAGCAGCTTCTGGACTAGCGGCACAGATACGCAGTATTTT	CASSFWTSGTDTQYF
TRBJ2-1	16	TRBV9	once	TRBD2	TGTGCCAGCAGCGCGGGGGGGGCAGGGCCTTTCGATGAGCAGTTCTTC	CASSAGGAGPFDEQFF
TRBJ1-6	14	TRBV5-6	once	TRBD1	TGTGCCAGCAGCCCGCAGGGGGTGGCTCATCCCCTCCACTTT	CASSPQGVAHPLHF
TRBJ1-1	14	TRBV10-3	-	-	TGTGCCATCAGTGGGGAAGGGAGGAACACTGAAGCTTTCTTT	CAISGEGRNTEAFF
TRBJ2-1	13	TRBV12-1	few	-	TGTGCCAGCAGCAGAACCGGACATATAAAGCAGTTCTTC	CASSRTGHIKQFF
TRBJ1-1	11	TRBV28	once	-	TGTGCCAGCACTACGAACACTGAAGCTTTCTTT	CASTTNTEAFF
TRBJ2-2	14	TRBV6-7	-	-	TGTGCCAGCAGAAGGGGGACCAACACCGGGGAGCTGTTTTTT	CASRRGTNTGELFF
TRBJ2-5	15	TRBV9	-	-	TGTGCCAGCAGCAAAGATGTAGCGTCGGTGGAGACCCAGTACTTC	CASSKDVASVETQYF
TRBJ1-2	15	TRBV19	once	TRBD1	TGTGCCAGTAGTCCTGGAGGCAGGGGGCGAACTGGCTACACCTTC	CASSPGGRGRTGYTF
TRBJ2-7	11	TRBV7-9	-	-	TGTGCCAGCAGCAGAACCACCGGGCAGTACTTC	CASSRTTGQYF
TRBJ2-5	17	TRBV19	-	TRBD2	TGTGCCAGTAGTAAGTTCAGCGGGATTTCGGATCGAGAGACCCAGTACTTC	CASSKFSGISDRETQYF
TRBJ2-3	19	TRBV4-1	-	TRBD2	TGCGCCAGCAGCCAAGAAGGACTAGCGGGGGGCCACATCCCAGATACGCAGTATTTT	CASSQEGLAGGHIPDTQYF
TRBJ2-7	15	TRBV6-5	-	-	TGTGCCAGCAGTAATGGACTTCGGGAGACCTACGAGCAGTACTTC	CASSNGLRETYEQYF
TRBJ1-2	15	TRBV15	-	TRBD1	TGTGCCACCAGCACCCTCGGACAGGATGATGAGGGCTACACCTTC	CATSTLGQDDEGYTF
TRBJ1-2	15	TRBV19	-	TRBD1	TGTGCCAGTAGCCCCACGGACAGGAGTATCTATGGCTACACCTTC	CASSPTDRSIYGYTF
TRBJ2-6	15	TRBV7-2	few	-	TGTGCCAGCAGCCCCCAGGGCTCTGGGGCCAACGTCCTGACTTTC	CASSPQGSGANVLTF
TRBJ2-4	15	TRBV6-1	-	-	TGTGCCAGCAGTGAAGTCGACCTACCGGGAAACATTCAGTACTTC	CASSEVDLPGNIQYF
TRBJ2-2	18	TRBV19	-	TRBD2	TGTGCCAGTAGTCCCGGACTAGCGGGAGGGAAGAACACCGGGGAGCTGTTTTTT	CASSPGLAGGKNTGELFF
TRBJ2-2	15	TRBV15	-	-	TGTGCCACCAGCGGACAGCTTGTGGGGACCGGGGAGCTGTTTTTT	CATSGQLVGTGELFF
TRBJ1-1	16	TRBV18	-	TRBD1	TGTGCCAGCTCACAAGGGACAGCCTCCGGTAAGGATGAAGCTTTCTTT	CASSQGTASGKDEAFF
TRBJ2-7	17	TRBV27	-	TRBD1	TGTGCCAGCAGTATCACCGGGACAGGGATTAGGTACTACGAGCAGTACTTC	CASSITGTGIRYYEQYF
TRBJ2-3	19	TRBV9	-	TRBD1	TGTGCCAGCAGCGCTACGGGACAGAGTAACAGGGTTAGCACAGATACGCAGTATTTT	CASSATGQSNRVSTDTQYF
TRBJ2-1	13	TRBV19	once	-	TGTGCCAGTACCCCTAGACTGGGTGATGAGCAGTTCTTC	CASTPRLGDEQFF
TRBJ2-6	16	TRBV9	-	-	TGTGCCAGCAGCGGAGGCAGGGGTTCTGGGGCCAACGTCCTGACTTTC	CASSGGRGSGANVLTF
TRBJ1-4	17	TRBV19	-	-	TGTGCCAGTAGTACCCGTTTAACAGGGCATTATGACGAAAAACTGTTTTTT	CASSTRLTGHYDEKLFF
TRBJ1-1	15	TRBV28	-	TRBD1	TGTGCCAGCAGCGATAACAGGGGGCGCGACACTGAAGCTTTCTTT	CASSDNRGRDTEAFF